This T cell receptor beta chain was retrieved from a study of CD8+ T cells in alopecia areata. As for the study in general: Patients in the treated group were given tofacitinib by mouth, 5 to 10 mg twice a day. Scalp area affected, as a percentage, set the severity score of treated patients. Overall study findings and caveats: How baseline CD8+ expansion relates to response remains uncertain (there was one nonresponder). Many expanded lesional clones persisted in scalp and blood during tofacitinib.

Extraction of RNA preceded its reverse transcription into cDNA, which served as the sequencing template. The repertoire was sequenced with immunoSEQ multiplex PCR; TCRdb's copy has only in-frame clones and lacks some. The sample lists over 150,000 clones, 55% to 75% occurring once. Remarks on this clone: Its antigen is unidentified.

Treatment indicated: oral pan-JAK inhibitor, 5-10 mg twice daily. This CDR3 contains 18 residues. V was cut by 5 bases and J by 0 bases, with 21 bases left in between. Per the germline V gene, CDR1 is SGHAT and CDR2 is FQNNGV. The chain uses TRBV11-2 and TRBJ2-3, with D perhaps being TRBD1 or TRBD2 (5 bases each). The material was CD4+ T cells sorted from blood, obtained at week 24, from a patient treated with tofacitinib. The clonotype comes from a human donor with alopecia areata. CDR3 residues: CASSLRVDGTRSTDTQYF. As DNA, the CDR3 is TGTGCCAGCAGCCTAAGAGTGGACGGGACGAGGAGCACAGATACGCAGTATTTT.